This TCR beta chain was sequenced during a study of cytomegalovirus exposure and HLA in healthy donors. Study-level results: A previous analysis found most TCR beta V segments productive roughly 87% or roughly 30% of the time.

The PCR made use of 60 Vbeta and 13 Jbeta primers. Authors' processing steps: About 12 million shared chains were among the roughly 78 million unique TCR beta chains that a later analysis counted. TCRdb keeps only in-frame clones here, not all; method: immunoSEQ multiplex PCR. The D gene and trimming were derived from the DNA, and the V and J assignments and clone size from that table. In the table there are over 150,000 clones, 80% of which are singletons. This clone was observed a single time. Its antigen is as yet unknown. The specimen sequenced was PBMCs. The receptor was isolated from a man aged 25 to 40 in good health and CMV-seropositive.

The CDR3 region has the DNA TGCAGTGCAGAGGACAGTAGTGAGCAGTTCTTC. Its protein is CSAEDSSEQFF. The gene calls are TRBV20-1 and TRBJ2-1; TRBD1 is a possible D gene (6 bases). The V end was cut by 6 bases, the J end by 9 bases, with 12 bases between. Germline-derived CDR1 and CDR2 are DFQATT and SNEGSKA (reference sequence). This CDR3 spans 11 amino acids.